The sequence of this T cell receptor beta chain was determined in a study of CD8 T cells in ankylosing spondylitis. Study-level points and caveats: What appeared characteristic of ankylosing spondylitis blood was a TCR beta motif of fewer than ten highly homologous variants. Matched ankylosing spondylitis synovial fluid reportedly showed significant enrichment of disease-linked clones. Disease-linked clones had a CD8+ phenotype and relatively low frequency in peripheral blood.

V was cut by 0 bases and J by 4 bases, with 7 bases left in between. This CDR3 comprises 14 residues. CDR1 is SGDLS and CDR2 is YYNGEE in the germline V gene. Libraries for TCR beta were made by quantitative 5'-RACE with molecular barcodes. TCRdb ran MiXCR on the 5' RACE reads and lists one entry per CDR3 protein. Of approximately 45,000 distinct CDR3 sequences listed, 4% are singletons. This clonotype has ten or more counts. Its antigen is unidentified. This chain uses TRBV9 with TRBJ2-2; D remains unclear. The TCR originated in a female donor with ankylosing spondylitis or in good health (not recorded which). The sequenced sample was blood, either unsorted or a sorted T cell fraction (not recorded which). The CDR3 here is CASSVGDFTGELFF. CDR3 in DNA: TGTGCCAGCAGCGTAGGGGATTTCACCGGGGAGCTGTTTTTT.